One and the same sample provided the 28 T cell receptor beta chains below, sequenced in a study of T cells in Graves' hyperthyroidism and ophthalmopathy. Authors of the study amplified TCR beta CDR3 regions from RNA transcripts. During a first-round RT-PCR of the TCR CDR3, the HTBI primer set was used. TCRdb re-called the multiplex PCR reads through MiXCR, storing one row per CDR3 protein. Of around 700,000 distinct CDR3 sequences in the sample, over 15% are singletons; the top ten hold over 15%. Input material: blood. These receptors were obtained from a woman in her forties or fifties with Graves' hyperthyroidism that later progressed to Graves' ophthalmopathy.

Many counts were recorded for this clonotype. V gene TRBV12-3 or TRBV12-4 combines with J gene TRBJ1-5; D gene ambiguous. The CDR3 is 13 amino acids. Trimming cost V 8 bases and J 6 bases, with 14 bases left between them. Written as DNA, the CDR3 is TGTGCCAGCTCCCCCCGGGTGAGTCAGCCCCAGCATTTT. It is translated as CASSPRVSQPQHF.

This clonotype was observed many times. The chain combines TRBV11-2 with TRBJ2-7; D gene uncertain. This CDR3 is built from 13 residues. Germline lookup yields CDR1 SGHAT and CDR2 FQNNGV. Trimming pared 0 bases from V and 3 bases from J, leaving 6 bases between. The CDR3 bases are TGTGCCAGCAGCTTAGATGCCGACTACGAGCAGTACTTC. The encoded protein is CASSLDADYEQYF.

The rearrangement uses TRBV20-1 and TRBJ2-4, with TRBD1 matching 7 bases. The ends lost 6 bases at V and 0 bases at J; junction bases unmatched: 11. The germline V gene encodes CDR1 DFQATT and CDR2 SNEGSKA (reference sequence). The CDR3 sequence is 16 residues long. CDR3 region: CSASLTGIIAKNIQYF. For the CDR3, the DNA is TGCAGTGCAAGCCTGACAGGGATAATAGCCAAAAACATTCAGTACTTC.

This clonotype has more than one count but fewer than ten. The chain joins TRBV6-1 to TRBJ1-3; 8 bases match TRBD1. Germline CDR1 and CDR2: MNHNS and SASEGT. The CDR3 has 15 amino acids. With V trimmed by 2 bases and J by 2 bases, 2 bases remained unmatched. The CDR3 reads CASSEQGAAGNTIYF. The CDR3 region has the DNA TGTGCCAGCAGTGAACAGGGGGCTGCTGGAAACACCATATATTTT.

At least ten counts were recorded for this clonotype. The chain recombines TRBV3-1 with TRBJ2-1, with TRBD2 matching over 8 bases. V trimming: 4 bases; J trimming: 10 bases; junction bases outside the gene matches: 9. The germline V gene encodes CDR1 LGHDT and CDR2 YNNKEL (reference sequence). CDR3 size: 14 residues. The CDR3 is CASSPLTSSGEQFF. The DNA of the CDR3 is TGTGCCAGCAGCCCCCTAACTTCTAGCGGGGAGCAGTTCTTC.

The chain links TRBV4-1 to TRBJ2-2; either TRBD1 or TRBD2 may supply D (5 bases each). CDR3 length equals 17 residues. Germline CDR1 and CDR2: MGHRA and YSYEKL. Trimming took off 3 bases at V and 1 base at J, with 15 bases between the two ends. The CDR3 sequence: CASSHRGYERNTGELFF. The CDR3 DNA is TGCGCCAGCAGCCACCGGGGCTACGAAAGGAACACCGGGGAGCTGTTTTTT.

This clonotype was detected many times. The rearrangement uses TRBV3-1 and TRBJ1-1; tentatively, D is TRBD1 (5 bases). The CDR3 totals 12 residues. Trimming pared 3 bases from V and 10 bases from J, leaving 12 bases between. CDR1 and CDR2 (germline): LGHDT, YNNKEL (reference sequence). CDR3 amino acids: CASSHLGEGAFF. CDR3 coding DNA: TGTGCCAGCAGCCACCTAGGGGAGGGAGCTTTCTTT.

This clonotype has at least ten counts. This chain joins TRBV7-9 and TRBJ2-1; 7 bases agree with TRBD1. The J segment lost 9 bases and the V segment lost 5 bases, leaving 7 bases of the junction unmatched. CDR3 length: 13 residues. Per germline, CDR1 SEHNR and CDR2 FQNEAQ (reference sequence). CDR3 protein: CASSQQGKGEQFF. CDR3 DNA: TGTGCCAGCAGCCAACAGGGGAAGGGTGAGCAGTTCTTC.

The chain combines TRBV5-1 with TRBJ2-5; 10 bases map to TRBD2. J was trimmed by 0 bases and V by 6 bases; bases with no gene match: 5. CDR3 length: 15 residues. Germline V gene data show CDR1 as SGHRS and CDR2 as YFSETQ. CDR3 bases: TGCGCCAGCAACCGACTAGCGGGCGACCAAGAGACCCAGTACTTC. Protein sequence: CASNRLAGDQETQYF.

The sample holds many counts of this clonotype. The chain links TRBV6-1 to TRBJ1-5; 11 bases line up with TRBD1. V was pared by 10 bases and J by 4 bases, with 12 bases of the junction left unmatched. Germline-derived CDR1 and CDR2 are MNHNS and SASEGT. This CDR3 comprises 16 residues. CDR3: CAINAGTGGFNQPQHF. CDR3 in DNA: TGTGCCATAAATGCCGGGACAGGGGGATTTAATCAGCCCCAGCATTTT.

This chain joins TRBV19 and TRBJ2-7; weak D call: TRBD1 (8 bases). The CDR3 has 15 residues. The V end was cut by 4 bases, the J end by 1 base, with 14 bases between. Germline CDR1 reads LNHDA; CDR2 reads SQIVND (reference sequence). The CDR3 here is CASSTGQGGSYEQYF. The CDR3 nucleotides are TGTGCCAGTAGTACCGGACAGGGAGGGTCCTACGAGCAGTACTTC.

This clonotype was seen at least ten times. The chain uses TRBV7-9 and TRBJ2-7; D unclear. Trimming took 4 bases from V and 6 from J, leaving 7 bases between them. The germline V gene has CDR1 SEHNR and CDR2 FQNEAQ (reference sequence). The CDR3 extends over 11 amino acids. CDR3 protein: CASSSITEQYF. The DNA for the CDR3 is TGTGCCAGCAGCTCGATCACCGAGCAGTACTTC. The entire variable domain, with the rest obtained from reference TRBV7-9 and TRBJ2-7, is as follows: DTGVSQNPRHKITKRGQNVTFRCDPISEHNRLYWYRQTLGQGPEFLTYFQNEAQLEKSRLLSDRFSAERPKGSFSTLEIQRTEQGDSAMYLCASSSITEQYFGPGTRLTVT.

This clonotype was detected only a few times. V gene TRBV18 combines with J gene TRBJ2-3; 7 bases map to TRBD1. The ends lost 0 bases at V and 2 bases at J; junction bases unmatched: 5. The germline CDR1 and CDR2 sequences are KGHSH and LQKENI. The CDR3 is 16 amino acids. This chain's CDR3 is CASSPPGQEYTDTQYF. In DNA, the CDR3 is TGTGCCAGCTCACCACCCGGACAGGAATACACAGATACGCAGTATTTT.

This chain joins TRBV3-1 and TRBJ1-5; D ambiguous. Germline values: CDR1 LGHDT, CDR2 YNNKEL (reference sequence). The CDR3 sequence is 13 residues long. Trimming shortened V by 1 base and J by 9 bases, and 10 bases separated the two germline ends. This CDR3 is CASSQGEWWPQHF. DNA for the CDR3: TGTGCCAGCAGCCAAGGGGAATGGTGGCCCCAGCATTTT.

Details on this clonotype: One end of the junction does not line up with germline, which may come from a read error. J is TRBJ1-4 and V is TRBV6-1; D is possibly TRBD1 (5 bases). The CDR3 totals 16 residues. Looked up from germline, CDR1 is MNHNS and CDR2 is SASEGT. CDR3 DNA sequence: TGTGCCAGCAGCGAAGCGTCCAGGGATCTTACTGAAAAACTGTTTTTT. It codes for CASSEASRDLTEKLFF.

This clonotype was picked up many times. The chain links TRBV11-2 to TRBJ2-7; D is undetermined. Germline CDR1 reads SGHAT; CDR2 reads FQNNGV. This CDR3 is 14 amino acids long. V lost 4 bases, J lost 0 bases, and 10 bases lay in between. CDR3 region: CASSYPTSSYEQYF. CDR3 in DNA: TGTGCCAGCAGCTACCCGACGAGCTCCTACGAGCAGTACTTC.

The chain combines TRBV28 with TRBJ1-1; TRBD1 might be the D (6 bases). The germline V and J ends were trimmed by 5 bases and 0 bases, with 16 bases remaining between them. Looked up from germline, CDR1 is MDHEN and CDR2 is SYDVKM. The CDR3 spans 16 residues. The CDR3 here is CASSPYTGGMNTEAFF. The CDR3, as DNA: TGTGCCAGCAGTCCGTATACCGGGGGCATGAACACTGAAGCTTTCTTT.

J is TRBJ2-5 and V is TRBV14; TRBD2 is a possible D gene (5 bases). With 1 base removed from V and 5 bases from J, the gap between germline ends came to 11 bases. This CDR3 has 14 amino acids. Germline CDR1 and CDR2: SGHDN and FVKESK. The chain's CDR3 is CASSQVGASETQYF. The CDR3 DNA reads TGTGCCAGCAGCCAAGTGGGAGCGTCGGAGACCCAGTACTTC.

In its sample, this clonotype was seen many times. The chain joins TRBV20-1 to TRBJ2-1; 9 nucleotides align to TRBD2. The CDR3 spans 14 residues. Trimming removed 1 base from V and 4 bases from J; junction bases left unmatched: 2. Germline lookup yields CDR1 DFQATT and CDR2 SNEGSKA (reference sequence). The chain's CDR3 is CSARGGGVYNEQFF. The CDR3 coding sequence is TGCAGTGCTAGAGGCGGGGGGGTGTACAATGAGCAGTTCTTC.

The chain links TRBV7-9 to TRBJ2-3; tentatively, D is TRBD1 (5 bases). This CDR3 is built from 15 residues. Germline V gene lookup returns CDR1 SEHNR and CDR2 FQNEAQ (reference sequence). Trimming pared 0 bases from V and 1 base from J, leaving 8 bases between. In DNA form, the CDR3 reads TGTGCCAGCAGCTTAGCAAAGGGGCGCACAGATACGCAGTATTTT. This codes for CASSLAKGRTDTQYF.

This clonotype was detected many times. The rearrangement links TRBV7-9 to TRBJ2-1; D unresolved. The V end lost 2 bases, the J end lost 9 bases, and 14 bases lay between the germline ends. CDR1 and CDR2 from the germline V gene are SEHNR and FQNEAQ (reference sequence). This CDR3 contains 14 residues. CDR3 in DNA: TGTGCCAGCAGCTTAAGCAGGTTGGATGTTGAGCAGTTCTTC. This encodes CASSLSRLDVEQFF.

CDR3 DNA: TGTGCCAGCAGTTTTCAGGGCGGCTTCACAGATACGCAGTATTTT. It translates to CASSFQGGFTDTQYF. The chain employs TRBV12-3 or TRBV12-4 and TRBJ2-3, with D possibly matching TRBD1 (5 bases). Trimming cost V 3 bases and J 2 bases, with 12 bases left between them. The CDR3 totals 15 residues.

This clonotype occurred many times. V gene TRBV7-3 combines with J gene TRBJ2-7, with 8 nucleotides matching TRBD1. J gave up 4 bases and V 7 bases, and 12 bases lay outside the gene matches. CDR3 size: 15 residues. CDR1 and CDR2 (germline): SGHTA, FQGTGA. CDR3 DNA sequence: TGTGCCAGCACCTATACCGGGACAGGAATATACGAGCAGTACTTC. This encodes CASTYTGTGIYEQYF.

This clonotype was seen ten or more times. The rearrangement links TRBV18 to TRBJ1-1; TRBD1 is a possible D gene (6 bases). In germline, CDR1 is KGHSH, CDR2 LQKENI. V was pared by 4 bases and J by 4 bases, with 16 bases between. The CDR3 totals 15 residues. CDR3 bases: TGTGCCAGCTCACTGAGGAGTGAAGGGGGCACTGAAGCTTTCTTT. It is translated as CASSLRSEGGTEAFF.

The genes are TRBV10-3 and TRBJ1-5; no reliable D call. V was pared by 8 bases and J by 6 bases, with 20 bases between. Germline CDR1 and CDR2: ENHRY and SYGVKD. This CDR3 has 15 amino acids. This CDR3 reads CAIGPAGDPGQPQHF. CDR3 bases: TGTGCCATCGGTCCCGCCGGGGATCCAGGTCAGCCCCAGCATTTT.

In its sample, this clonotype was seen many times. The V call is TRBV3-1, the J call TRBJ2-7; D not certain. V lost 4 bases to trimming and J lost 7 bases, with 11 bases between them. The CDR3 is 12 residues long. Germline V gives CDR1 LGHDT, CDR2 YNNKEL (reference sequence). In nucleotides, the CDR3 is TGTGCCAGCAGCCGCGGAGATTGGGAGCAGTACTTC. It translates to CASSRGDWEQYF.

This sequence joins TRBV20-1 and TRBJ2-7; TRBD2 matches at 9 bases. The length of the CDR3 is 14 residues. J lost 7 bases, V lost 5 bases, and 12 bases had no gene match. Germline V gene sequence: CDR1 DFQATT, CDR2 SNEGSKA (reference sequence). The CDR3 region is CSAAASGAPLEQYF. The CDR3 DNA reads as TGCAGTGCTGCGGCTAGCGGGGCTCCCTTAGAGCAGTACTTC.

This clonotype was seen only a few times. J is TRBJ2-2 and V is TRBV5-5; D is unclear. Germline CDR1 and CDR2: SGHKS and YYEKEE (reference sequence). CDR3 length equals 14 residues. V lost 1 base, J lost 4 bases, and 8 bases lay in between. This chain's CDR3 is CASSLTQTTGELFF. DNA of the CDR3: TGTGCCAGCAGCTTGACACAAACCACCGGGGAGCTGTTTTTT.